These 9 T cell receptor beta chains originate from one sample sequenced in a study of control samples from healthy donors and cancer patients (dated by TCRdb to the early 2020s). Receptor libraries were prepared by the immunoSEQ multiplex PCR assay. The clones in this table, taken by TCRdb from immuneACCESS, are in-frame only. Not every clone is retained; where verified, under half of the shortfall comes from an unresolved V gene, and the cause of the rest is unknown. This sample lists some 90,000 clones; 70% to 90% were detected once. Roughly 1.2% of the sample is taken by the ten largest. The material sequenced was blood. The receptors shown here come from a woman aged 45-65 years in good health.

The genes are TRBV5-6 and TRBJ2-2, with 13 positions matching TRBD2. V lost 4 bases to trimming and J lost 2 bases; unmatched junction nucleotides: 8. This CDR3 is 18 amino acids long. Germline lookup yields CDR1 SGHDT and CDR2 YYEEEE. CDR3 in amino acids: CASSTPGLAGLNTGELFF. The CDR3 DNA reads TGTGCCAGCAGCACTCCGGGACTAGCGGGGCTTAACACCGGGGAGCTGTTTTTT.

The rearrangement uses TRBV5-1 and TRBJ2-5; D is perhaps TRBD2 (5 bases). Germline lookup yields CDR1 SGHRS and CDR2 YFSETQ. V lost 5 bases and J lost 4, with 12 bases in between. The CDR3 totals 13 residues. The CDR3 DNA follows: TGCGCCAGCAGGCTCTCGGGAAGAGAGACCCAGTACTTC. Encoded protein: CASRLSGRETQYF.

This sequence joins TRBV27 and TRBJ1-2, with TRBD1 matching 7 bases. Losses at the gene ends were 2 bases for V and 4 bases for J; bases not matched to a gene: 1. Germline assignment: CDR1 MNHEY and CDR2 SMNVEV (reference sequence). The CDR3 runs to 13 residues. CDR3 sequence: CASSLNRGYGYTF. DNA of the CDR3: TGTGCCAGCAGTTTAAACAGGGGCTATGGCTACACCTTC.

This sequence joins TRBV4-2 and TRBJ2-1; D is ambiguous. The CDR3 covers 17 residues. Germline V gene data show CDR1 as LGHNA and CDR2 as YNFKEQ. V shed 0 bases and J shed 6 bases, with 18 bases lying between them. The CDR3 nucleotides read TGTGCCAGCAGCCAAGAACCCGGGCCGAGAAGGGTCAATGAGCAGTTCTTC. Amino acids: CASSQEPGPRRVNEQFF.

This rearrangement joins TRBV28 to TRBJ1-1; no reliable D call. This CDR3 region has 12 residues. Trimming cost V 3 bases and J 6 bases, with 8 bases left between them. The germline CDR1 and CDR2 sequences are MDHEN and SYDVKM. CDR3 sequence reads: CASSLVGAEAFF. The CDR3 DNA is TGTGCCAGCAGTTTGGTAGGTGCTGAAGCTTTCTTT.

The chain employs TRBV18 and TRBJ2-1, with TRBD2 matching 7 bases. CDR1 KGHSH and CDR2 LQKENI come from the germline V gene. The junction had 10 bases not matched to a gene; V was cut back by 6 bases and J by 5 bases. The CDR3 runs 15 residues. The CDR3: CASSPAKGRDNEQFF. In nucleotides, the CDR3 is TGTGCCAGCTCCCCAGCAAAGGGGAGGGACAATGAGCAGTTCTTC.

The V and J genes are TRBV6-6 and TRBJ2-7; tentative D call: TRBD1 (5 bases). Germline lookup yields CDR1 MNHNY and CDR2 SVGAGI (reference sequence). Between the trimmed V and J ends, which lost 0 bases and 6 bases, there was a span of 18 bases. The CDR3 spans 16 residues. The CDR3 reads CASSYSDSGRKSEQYF. The CDR3 DNA follows: TGTGCCAGCAGTTACTCTGACAGTGGACGTAAAAGCGAGCAGTACTTC.

This rearrangement joins TRBV19 to TRBJ2-4, with 8 positions matching TRBD2. This CDR3 is built from 15 residues. The junction had 4 bases not matched to a gene; V was cut back by 0 bases and J by 6 bases. The germline V gene encodes CDR1 LNHDA and CDR2 SQIVND (reference sequence). In nucleotides, the CDR3 is TGTGCCAGTAGTATAGATCGGGCGGGGGGAAACATTCAGTACTTC. Its translation is CASSIDRAGGNIQYF.

The chain is built from TRBV9 and TRBJ1-2; D remains unclear. Germline CDR1 SGDLS, CDR2 YYNGEE. The CDR3 is 13 residues long. The V gene lost 0 bases and the J gene lost 8 bases, with 11 bases spanning the gap. The CDR3 sequence: CASSVVATGGYTF. CDR3 DNA sequence: TGTGCCAGCAGCGTAGTGGCTACGGGGGGCTACACCTTC.